This entry lists 21 T cell receptor beta chains sequenced from one sample in a study of shared clonotypes between healthy human individuals. Sequencing used immunoSEQ multiplex PCR; TCRdb keeps in-frame clones, though not all of them. The sample consists of 2.3 million or so clones, just over 90% of them appearing once. The source material was naive CD4+ T cells from PBMCs. As to subset: CD45RA+ positively selected. The source of these receptors is a man younger than 35 in good health. Some clones in this sample may be carry-over from other donors' samples.

The chain combines TRBV11-2 with TRBJ2-7; weak D call: TRBD2 (6 bases). Germline CDR1 reads SGHAT; CDR2 reads FQNNGV. V was trimmed by 0 bases and J by 6 bases, leaving 15 bases between them. The CDR3 sequence is 15 residues long. CDR3: CASSLEGRPGSEQYF. CDR3 in DNA: TGTGCCAGCAGCTTAGAAGGGAGGCCGGGCTCCGAGCAGTACTTC.

The chain has TRBV11-2 and TRBJ1-2, with D possibly being TRBD1 (5 bases). CDR3 length: 14 amino acids. Trimming took 5 bases from V and 4 from J, leaving 14 bases between them. The V gene's germline CDR1 is SGHAT and CDR2 FQNNGV. The CDR3 region has the DNA TGTGCCAGCAGCAAACGGTCAGGGAGCTATGGCTACACCTTC. It is translated as CASSKRSGSYGYTF.

J is TRBJ2-2 and V is TRBV7-8; D call uncertain. This CDR3 spans 14 amino acids. V was shortened by 1 base and J by 1 base, with 4 bases between the two germline ends. Looked up from germline, CDR1 is SGHVS and CDR2 is FQNEAQ. DNA of the CDR3: TGTGCCAGCAGCTTAGTGATGAACACCGGGGAGCTGTTTTTT. It specifies CASSLVMNTGELFF.

This clone was observed a few times. Other DNA sequences from this sample encode an identical CDR3 as well. The V and J genes are TRBV19 and TRBJ1-5; D is unresolved. V was shortened by 0 bases and J by 2 bases, with 2 bases between the two germline ends. Germline V lookup: CDR1 LNHDA, CDR2 SQIVND (reference sequence). The CDR3 runs 13 residues. The CDR3 coding sequence is TGTGCCAGTAGTATAGAGGGCAATCAGCCCCAGCATTTT. Its translation is CASSIEGNQPQHF.

The rearrangement joins TRBV9 to TRBJ2-7, with TRBD1 matching 9 bases. The germline V gene encodes CDR1 SGDLS and CDR2 YYNGEE. After removal of 4 bases from V and 6 bases from J, the junction contained 14 bases not matched to a gene. This CDR3 region has 16 residues. The CDR3 DNA follows: TGTGCCAGCAGCCTACTGTTTGGGACAGGGCTTGGCGAGCAGTACTTC. It specifies CASSLLFGTGLGEQYF.

The chain uses TRBV6-1 and TRBJ2-7; D might be TRBD2 (5 bases). This CDR3 spans 14 amino acids. Trimming pared 6 bases from V and 2 bases from J, leaving 14 bases between. Germline V gene sequence: CDR1 MNHNS, CDR2 SASEGT. The chain's CDR3 is CASRTPRAPYEQYF. The CDR3 DNA reads TGTGCCAGCAGAACCCCGAGGGCCCCCTACGAGCAGTACTTC.

The chain links TRBV27 to TRBJ2-1; D remains unclear. V lost 8 bases and J lost 4, with 15 bases in between. This CDR3 comprises 14 residues. Germline loops: CDR1 MNHEY, CDR2 SMNVEV (reference sequence). The chain's CDR3 is CASPAGQNYNEQFF. The CDR3 coding sequence is TGTGCCAGCCCAGCAGGCCAAAATTACAATGAGCAGTTCTTC.

This clone is a singleton in its sample. The rearrangement joins TRBV28 to TRBJ2-7; TRBD2 matches 12 bases. There are 14 residues in the CDR3. The junction had 0 bases not matched to a gene; V was cut back by 0 bases and J by 6 bases. Germline CDR1 MDHEN, CDR2 SYDVKM. In DNA form, the CDR3 reads TGTGCCAGCAGTTTATGGACTAGCGGGAGCGAGCAGTACTTC. It specifies CASSLWTSGSEQYF.

This clone occurred once. Distinct nucleotide sequences in the sample also encode this CDR3. The chain combines TRBV27 with TRBJ1-2; D unresolved. Between the trimmed V and J ends, which lost 5 bases and 4 bases, there was a span of 8 bases. Germline V gives CDR1 MNHEY, CDR2 SMNVEV (reference sequence). The CDR3 has 12 residues. This chain's CDR3 is CASSPTGYGYTF. The CDR3, as DNA: TGTGCCAGCAGTCCGACGGGCTATGGCTACACCTTC.

The chain employs TRBV7-3 and TRBJ2-3; D perhaps matches TRBD2 (6 bases). Germline V CDR1 and CDR2: SGHTA, FQGTGA. CDR3 length equals 15 residues. Deletions cut 4 bases from V and 0 bases from J, with 11 bases between. The CDR3 nucleotides are TGTGCCAGCAGCTCCCCCGGGACTAGCACAGATACGCAGTATTTT. Encoded protein: CASSSPGTSTDTQYF.

This clone came up once. The CDR3 DNA reads as TGTGCCAGCAGTTCCCTCCTCGGTAGCTCCTACAATGAGCAGTTCTTC. It yields the protein CASSSLLGSSYNEQFF. This chain links TRBV6-6 with TRBJ2-1; D is unclear. The length of the CDR3 is 16 residues. Trimming took 4 bases from V and 0 from J, leaving 13 bases between them. The germline V gene has CDR1 MNHNY and CDR2 SVGAGI (reference sequence).

V is TRBV19 and J is TRBJ1-5; TRBD1 matches 7 bases. Losses at the gene ends were 6 bases for V and 6 bases for J; bases not matched to a gene: 8. Germline V gene sequence: CDR1 LNHDA, CDR2 SQIVND (reference sequence). CDR3 length: 14 amino acids. The CDR3 DNA sequence: TGTGCCAGTAGCCAGACAGGGTTCGGTCAGCCCCAGCATTTT. Amino acid sequence: CASSQTGFGQPQHF.

The chain is built from TRBV4-1 and TRBJ2-5, with unresolved D. Germline CDR1 and CDR2: MGHRA and YSYEKL. Trimming took off 4 bases at V and 5 bases at J, with 11 bases between the two ends. The CDR3 consists of 13 residues. This CDR3 reads CASSPVVGETQYF. The DNA for the CDR3 is TGCGCCAGCAGCCCGGTCGTAGGGGAGACCCAGTACTTC.

This chain links TRBV6-1 with TRBJ1-1; D is unresolved. Trimming took 5 bases from V and 4 from J, leaving 11 bases between them. This CDR3 region has 13 residues. The germline V gene encodes CDR1 MNHNS and CDR2 SASEGT. CDR3 protein: CASSKRSGTEAFF. The CDR3 DNA sequence: TGTGCCAGCAGTAAGCGGAGCGGCACTGAAGCTTTCTTT.

J is TRBJ2-4 and V is TRBV29-1, with D perhaps matching TRBD2 (5 bases). V was trimmed by 2 bases and J by 6 bases, leaving 5 bases between them. The germline gives CDR1 SQVTM, CDR2 ANQGSEA. The CDR3 is 11 amino acids. CDR3 coding DNA: TGCAGCGTTGAAAGCGGAAACATTCAGTACTTC. Translated: CSVESGNIQYF.

The CDR3 DNA sequence: TGCGCCAGCAGCTTGGGGATCCTTCCTAAAACCGCCTACGAGCAGTACTTC. Its protein is CASSLGILPKTAYEQYF. The chain has TRBV5-1 and TRBJ2-7, with D hard to call. CDR3 size: 17 residues. Germline CDR1 and CDR2: SGHRS and YFSETQ. The V end lost 0 bases, the J end lost 2 bases, and 18 bases lay between the germline ends.

V is TRBV29-1 and J is TRBJ2-7; 8 bases agree with TRBD1. Trimming took 0 bases from V and 6 from J; bases not matched to a gene: 16. The CDR3 covers 17 residues. Germline V gene data show CDR1 as SQVTM and CDR2 as ANQGSEA. The CDR3 sequence: CSVEEGDPGQVSPEQYF. DNA of the CDR3: TGCAGCGTTGAAGAGGGGGACCCGGGACAGGTTTCCCCCGAGCAGTACTTC.

This clone was detected once. J is TRBJ2-7 and V is TRBV7-9; D not certain. In germline, CDR1 is SEHNR, CDR2 FQNEAQ (reference sequence). CDR3 size: 11 residues. V gave up 2 bases and J gave up 7 bases, with 6 bases separating them. In DNA, the CDR3 is TGTGCCAGCAGCTTAATGACAGAGCAGTACTTC. It yields the protein CASSLMTEQYF.

The genes are TRBV7-3 and TRBJ2-2; tentative D call: TRBD1 (6 bases). In germline, CDR1 is SGHTA, CDR2 FQGTGA. The CDR3 totals 16 residues. Trimming left V 5 bases short and J 2 bases short, with 15 bases between. The CDR3 spells CASSNRQEFNTGELFF. In nucleotides, the CDR3 is TGTGCCAGCAGCAACAGACAGGAATTTAACACCGGGGAGCTGTTTTTT.

This clone came up once. The V call is TRBV7-8, the J call TRBJ2-5, with no clear D. Trimming took 8 bases from V and 2 from J, leaving 12 bases between them. The CDR3 loop spans 13 amino acids. The germline CDR1 and CDR2 sequences are SGHVS and FQNEAQ. Here the CDR3 reads CASVSGNQETQYF. The DNA of the CDR3 is TGTGCCAGCGTATCAGGAAATCAAGAGACCCAGTACTTC.

This chain links TRBV18 with TRBJ2-2; the match to TRBD1 covers 7 bases. J lost 4 bases, V lost 3 bases, and 5 bases had no gene match. This CDR3 is built from 15 residues. Germline lookup yields CDR1 KGHSH and CDR2 LQKENI. The CDR3 region has the DNA TGTGCCAGCTCACCCTGGGACAGCGGCACCGGGGAGCTGTTTTTT. As protein: CASSPWDSGTGELFF.